Listed below are T cell receptor beta chains from one sample, sequenced in a study of blood T cell repertoires in COVID-19. Measured with immunoSEQ multiplex PCR; TCRdb has only the in-frame clones, and not every one. Of around 59,000 clones detected, 65% to 90% appear once; the ten largest clones hold under 30%. The sample consisted of peripheral blood. All receptors derive from a woman older than 75 with active or convalescent COVID-19. CDR3s include the opening cysteine and the closing phenylalanine or tryptophan. D genes are given only for firm matches. The size entry is marked missing in some rows and otherwise reads once, few, many or a size class.

size | J | V | D | DNA | CDR3
- | TRBJ1-1 | TRBV14 | - | TGTGCCAGCAGCCAGCAGCAGGGCAGGGTTGAAGCTTTCTTT | CASSQQQGRVEAFF
few | TRBJ2-7 | TRBV7-9 | TRBD1 | TGTGCCAGCAGCTCCTCCGGGACAGGTTCCTACGAGCAGTACTTC | CASSSSGTGSYEQYF
- | TRBJ2-7 | TRBV5-4 | TRBD1 | TGTGCCAGCAGCCCCGGGGGACAGGGGAACTACGAGCAGTACTTC | CASSPGGQGNYEQYF
- | TRBJ2-1 | TRBV7-7 | TRBD2 | TGTGCCAGCAGCCTTAGCGGGGGCTCCTACAATGAGCAGTTCTTC | CASSLSGGSYNEQFF
many | TRBJ2-3 | TRBV27 | - | TGTGCCAGCAGTTATTTCTTCACAGATACGCAGTATTTT | CASSYFFTDTQYF
- | TRBJ1-2 | TRBV28 | - | TGTGCCAGCAGCCCTGGGGTGGGGCGACGTGGCTACACCTTC | CASSPGVGRRGYTF
- | TRBJ2-7 | TRBV29-1 | - | TGCAGCGTTGAAGATCTGGGAGGACAGGCCGTGACCTACGAGCAGTACTTC | CSVEDLGGQAVTYEQYF
once | TRBJ2-3 | TRBV9 | TRBD2 | TGTGCCAGCAGCGTATCCGGGACTAGCGGGGGTAGCACAGATACGCAGTATTTT | CASSVSGTSGGSTDTQYF
- | TRBJ1-2 | TRBV4-1 | TRBD1 | TGCGCCAGCAGCCAGGGACAGGGGAATGGCTACACCTTC | CASSQGQGNGYTF
- | TRBJ2-1 | TRBV11-3 | - | TGTGCCAGCAGCTTAAGGGGCGGGGCCGGGTACAATGAGCAGTTCTTC | CASSLRGGAGYNEQFF
- | TRBJ1-1 | TRBV18 | - | TGTGCCAGCTCACCAGTCGGACAGAACACTGAAGCTTTCTTT | CASSPVGQNTEAFF
- | TRBJ2-1 | TRBV2 | TRBD1 | TGTGCCAGCAGAGACAGGGGGCCATACAATGAGCAGTTCTTC | CASRDRGPYNEQFF
- | TRBJ1-1 | TRBV7-9 | - | TGTGCCAGCAGCTTGAGGGGAGGGGCCACTGAAGCTTTCTTT | CASSLRGGATEAFF
- | TRBJ2-1 | TRBV7-2 | TRBD2 | TGTGCCAGCAGAACTCGGGCGGGGGTCTCCTACAATGAGCAGTTCTTC | CASRTRAGVSYNEQFF
- | TRBJ2-1 | TRBV12-3/TRBV12-4 | - | TGTGCCAGTGCGGATCCAACCTACAATGAGCAGTTCTTC | CASADPTYNEQFF
- | TRBJ2-7 | TRBV10-2 | - | TGCGCCAGCAGTGTGGTAGGGAGCGAGCAGTACTTC | CASSVVGSEQYF
- | TRBJ1-6 | TRBV5-1 | TRBD1 | TGCGCCAGCAGCTTGGATGGACAGGGAAATTCACCCCTCCACTTT | CASSLDGQGNSPLHF
- | TRBJ2-5 | TRBV5-6 | - | TGTGCCAGCAGCTTGGTCCAGATGGGGGGCCAGTACTTC | CASSLVQMGGQYF
- | TRBJ1-1 | TRBV28 | - | TGTGCCAGCATCGGTAACACTGAAGCTTTCTTT | CASIGNTEAFF
- | TRBJ2-7 | TRBV6-5 | TRBD1 | TGTGCCAGCAGCTGGTCCGGACAGGGGGCCTACGAGCAGTACTTC | CASSWSGQGAYEQYF
- | TRBJ2-7 | TRBV6-6 | TRBD2 | TGTGCCAGCAGTATTAGGGCGGGGGGTTACGAGCAGTACTTC | CASSIRAGGYEQYF
- | TRBJ2-7 | TRBV15 | - | TGTGCCACCAGCAGAGAACCCCTAGCTTCGGCGTACGAGCAGTACTTC | CATSREPLASAYEQYF
few | TRBJ2-7 | TRBV27 | TRBD1 | TGTGCCAGCAGTTTATGGACAGGGGGGATCGACGAGCAGTACTTC | CASSLWTGGIDEQYF
- | TRBJ1-1 | TRBV18 | - | TGTGCCAGCTCACCAGTTCCGGGAGAGTTCACTGAAGCTTTCTTT | CASSPVPGEFTEAFF
- | TRBJ1-3 | TRBV2 | - | TGTGCCAGCAGGCGGAGCGGGTGGGGAAACACCATATATTTT | CASRRSGWGNTIYF
- | TRBJ2-2 | TRBV28 | TRBD2 | TGTGCCAGCAGTTCCTGGACTAGCGGGGGGCCGACGAACACCGGGGAGCTGTTTTTT | CASSSWTSGGPTNTGELFF
- | TRBJ1-5 | TRBV4-1 | - | TGCGCCAGCAGCCAAGTCGACGACAGGATCCGTCAGCCCCAGCATTTT | CASSQVDDRIRQPQHF
- | TRBJ1-3 | TRBV5-1 | - | TGCGCCAGCAGGCCCGGACAGGGAAACACCATATATTTT | CASRPGQGNTIYF
- | TRBJ2-7 | TRBV21-1 | - | TGTGCCAGCAGCCTTTACGAGCAGTACTTC | CASSLYEQYF
few | TRBJ2-7 | TRBV6-4 | - | TGTGCCAGCAGGGACCTCGGGCGGGGCAGCTCCTACGAGCAGTACTTC | CASRDLGRGSSYEQYF
few | TRBJ1-2 | TRBV10-2 | - | TGCGCCAGCAGTGCTCGTCCCGGGGGGACGTATGGCTACACCTTC | CASSARPGGTYGYTF
- | TRBJ1-2 | TRBV27 | - | TGTGCCAGCAGTTTAGGCAGGGAGGAGTGGCTTTATGGCTACACCTTC | CASSLGREEWLYGYTF
- | TRBJ2-5 | TRBV5-4 | TRBD2 | TGTGCCAGCAGCCCCGGACTAGCGGGGGAAGGAGAGACCCAGTACTTC | CASSPGLAGEGETQYF
- | TRBJ1-1 | TRBV28 | - | TGTGCCAGCAGTTTCCTCCTCCTTAAGGGGAGGAGGGTCACTGAAGCTTTCTTT | CASSFLLLKGRRVTEAFF
- | TRBJ1-1 | TRBV12-3/TRBV12-4 | - | TGTGCCAGCAGCCAAACGGCTGGGGAGGCTTTCTTT | CASSQTAGEAFF
- | TRBJ1-5 | TRBV9 | - | TGTGCCAGCACCCGGGGGGATTCGGGCCAGCCCCAGCATTTT | CASTRGDSGQPQHF
- | TRBJ1-4 | TRBV6-1 | - | TGTGCCAGCAGTGAAGGCCCGGCCGGGAATGAAAAACTGTTTTTT | CASSEGPAGNEKLFF